The clone carrying this T cell receptor (beta chain) came up many times. The CDR3 regions of TCR beta were amplified from RNA transcripts. Using the HTBI primer set, a first-round RT-PCR was run on the TCR CDR3. TCRdb re-called the multiplex PCR reads with MiXCR, one entry per CDR3 protein. The sample consists of about 610,000 distinct CDR3 sequences, over 12% of them appearing once. This CDR3 has 14 amino acids. Trimming took off 3 bases at V and 0 bases at J, with 9 bases between the two ends. CDR1 and CDR2 (germline): MDHEN, SYDVKM. This record belongs to a study of T cells in Graves' hyperthyroidism and ophthalmopathy. The authors took PBMCs from roughly 10 ml fresh peripheral blood.

The receptor comes from a woman aged 40 to 55 with Graves' ophthalmopathy. Sample: blood. The rearrangement uses TRBV28 and TRBJ2-7, with a possible D match to TRBD1 (6 bases). CDR3 sequence reads: CASSLGAPSYEQYF. CDR3 nucleotide sequence: TGTGCCAGCAGTTTGGGGGCCCCCTCCTACGAGCAGTACTTC.